These 14 T cell receptor beta chains were all obtained from the same sample, sequenced in a study of tumor-infiltrating lymphocytes in oesophageal squamous cell carcinoma. In TCRdb, the PCR reads were re-called with MiXCR into one record per CDR3 protein. The data hold 23,000 or so distinct CDR3 sequences, with roughly a third observed a single time. The sample was esophageal tumor tissue. The receptor source for this set is a female donor with esophageal squamous cell carcinoma.

This clonotype was seen at least ten times. This may stem from a read error, because a much larger clone lies one nucleotide away. V is TRBV7-8 and J is TRBJ2-1; 8 positions match TRBD1. With V trimmed by 6 bases and J by 10 bases, 14 bases remained unmatched. The germline CDR1 and CDR2 sequences are SGHVS and FQNEAQ. This CDR3 spans 15 amino acids. The CDR3, as DNA: TGTGCCAGCAGTCCGACAGGGGTCCTTATGGGCGAGCAGTTCTTC. Protein: CASSPTGVLMGEQFF.

This clonotype was picked up many times. V usage is TRBV6-1 and J usage is TRBJ2-3, with unresolved D. From germline, CDR1 is MNHNS and CDR2 SASEGT. The CDR3 loop spans 12 amino acids. V was clipped by 11 bases and J by 1 base, with 10 bases between them. The CDR3 coding sequence is TGTGCCGCGGTTTTGGGCACAGATACGCAGTATTTT. Encoded protein: CAAVLGTDTQYF.

The V call is TRBV7-9, the J call TRBJ2-7; the match to TRBD1 covers 10 bases. V was clipped by 4 bases and J by 1 base; unmatched bases: 7. CDR3 length: 16 residues. Germline V gene lookup returns CDR1 SEHNR and CDR2 FQNEAQ (reference sequence). CDR3 in amino acids: CASSSVRTGGSYEQYF. The CDR3 DNA reads as TGTGCCAGCAGCTCGGTAAGGACAGGGGGTTCCTACGAGCAGTACTTC. Drawing the rest from reference TRBV7-9 and TRBJ2-7, the complete variable domain is DTGVSQNPRHKITKRGQNVTFRCDPISEHNRLYWYRQTLGQGPEFLTYFQNEAQLEKSRLLSDRFSAERPKGSFSTLEIQRTEQGDSAMYLCASSSVRTGGSYEQYFGPGTRLTVT.

This rearrangement joins TRBV7-2 to TRBJ1-1; D gene uncertain. In germline, CDR1 is SGHTA, CDR2 FQGNSA. This CDR3 spans 15 amino acids. V lost 1 base and J 1 base, leaving 10 bases between the germline ends. The CDR3, as DNA: TGTGCCAGCAGCTTAGGTCCCCCAGGGAACACTGAAGCTTTCTTT. It specifies CASSLGPPGNTEAFF.

This clonotype was seen at least ten times. The chain uses TRBV28 and TRBJ2-7; D ambiguous. CDR1 and CDR2 (germline): MDHEN, SYDVKM. The length of the CDR3 is 15 residues. The ends were cut back, 5 bases at V and 0 bases at J, with 14 bases in the middle. CDR3: CASSQMTIGSYEQYF. CDR3 DNA: TGTGCCAGCAGTCAGATGACAATTGGCTCCTACGAGCAGTACTTC. The full variable domain, completed using reference TRBV28 and TRBJ2-7, is DVKVTQSSRYLVKRTGEKVFLECVQDMDHENMFWYRQDPGLGLRLIYFSYDVKMKEKGDIPEGYSVSREKKERFSLILESASTNQTSMYLCASSQMTIGSYEQYFGPGTRLTVT.

This clonotype was counted at least ten times. The genes are TRBV12-3 or TRBV12-4 and TRBJ1-2; perhaps TRBD1 as D (5 bases). The CDR3 length is 15 residues. V was cut by 5 bases and J by 1 base, with 14 bases left in between. CDR3 in amino acids: CASSVTGSLNYGYTF. Here the CDR3 DNA reads TGTGCCAGCAGTGTCACAGGATCTCTTAACTATGGCTACACCTTC.

As to this clonotype: Given the absence of the conserved phenylalanine or tryptophan at the CDR3 end, a read error is likely. No DNA is shown, since the ends of the CDR3 on it are uncertain; the CDR3 is the one TCRdb lists. The rearrangement links TRBV6-9 to TRBJ2-7; TRBD2, the table's D call, lacks a check against the DNA. In germline, CDR1 is MNHGY, CDR2 SVAAGI. Both ends counted, the CDR3 spans 8 residues. This chain's CDR3 is CASDGLAG.

V gene TRBV7-6 combines with J gene TRBJ2-7, with D perhaps matching TRBD2 (6 bases). The better agreement between TRBJ2-1 and the DNA end casts doubt on the J call. Germline V gene sequence: CDR1 SGHVS, CDR2 FNYEAQ. The CDR3 spans 17 residues. This CDR3 is CASSQLTSQFSYNEQFF. The CDR3, as DNA: TGTGCCAGCAGCCAACTAACTAGCCAATTCTCCTACAATGAGCAGTTCTTC.

This chain joins TRBV5-4 and TRBJ2-3; D is possibly TRBD1 (6 bases). CDR3 length equals 16 residues. Per germline, CDR1 SGHNT and CDR2 YYREEE (reference sequence). The V end lost 4 bases, the J end lost 4 bases, and 19 bases lay between the germline ends. CDR3 loop: CASSPGWRGGADTQYF. The CDR3 coding sequence is TGTGCCAGCAGCCCAGGGTGGCGTGGGGGCGCAGATACGCAGTATTTT.

This clonotype is medium-sized in the sample. The chain uses TRBV7-6 and TRBJ2-5; TRBD2 matches at 13 bases. Germline lookup yields CDR1 SGHVS and CDR2 FNYEAQ. The trim removed 1 base at V and 4 bases at J, leaving 3 bases unmatched. The CDR3 totals 16 residues. In DNA, the CDR3 is TGTGCCAGCAGCTTAGGCGGACTAGCGGGAGCAGAGACCCAGTACTTC. Amino acids: CASSLGGLAGAETQYF.

On this clonotype: This CDR3 is missing its conserved last phenylalanine or tryptophan, likely due to a read error. The DNA is left out, because the CDR3 cannot be placed on it with certainty; the CDR3 is given as TCRdb lists it. This chain links TRBV12-3 or TRBV12-4 with TRBJ2-5; the table's D call, TRBD2, was not checked against the DNA. The CDR3 length equals 15 residues, ends included. This CDR3 is CASSQGLQYGYTFGS.

The chain joins TRBV18 to TRBJ1-1; D not certain. The germline CDR1 and CDR2 sequences are KGHSH and LQKENI. This CDR3 contains 13 residues. Trimming pared 4 bases from V and 3 bases from J, leaving 9 bases between. As DNA, the CDR3 is TGTGCCAGCTCACTAAAGAGCGACACTGAAGCTTTCTTT. As protein: CASSLKSDTEAFF.

J is TRBJ2-5 and V is TRBV6-4; D is unclear. The J call may be faulty, since TRBJ2-1 better matches the DNA end. Germline V CDR1 and CDR2: MRHNA, SNTAGT. The CDR3 is made up of 12 amino acids. The DNA for the CDR3 is TGTGCCAGCAGTGTAGGAAACAATGAGCAGTTCTTC. Its translation: CASSVGNNEQFF.

This chain connects TRBV7-6 to TRBJ2-5, with TRBD2 as a possible D gene (6 bases). CDR1 and CDR2 from the germline V gene are SGHVS and FNYEAQ. The CDR3 has 13 residues. Trimming stripped 5 bases from V and 11 bases from J, with 18 bases between. The CDR3 sequence: CASSRRDYNEQYF. In DNA form, the CDR3 reads TGTGCCAGCAGCAGGCGGGATTACAATGAGCAGTACTTC.